The rows below give T cell receptor beta chains drawn from one sample of a study of CXCR3-negative and CXCR3-positive naive CD8 T cells. From its re-call of the 5' RACE reads, TCRdb lists each CDR3 protein once, without DNA. This sample contains over 55,000 distinct CDR3 sequences. Sequencing was performed on naive CXCR3+ CD8+ T cells from blood. The receptor source for this set is a human donor in good health. Some clones in this sample may be carry-over from other donors' samples. Each CDR3 is given with its conserved first and last residue.

V gene	J gene	CDR3 protein
TRBV7-3	TRBJ1-1	CASSSILDRAEGAFF
TRBV5-1	TRBJ2-2	CASSPGDRREAGELFF
TRBV20-1	TRBJ2-7	CSARRLASYEQYF
TRBV7-9	TRBJ1-1	CASSLGGRNTEAFF
TRBV28	TRBJ2-7	CASSLADSYEQYF
TRBV10-3	TRBJ2-1	CAISESGEMPYNEQFF
TRBV29-1	TRBJ1-1	CSVVQRNTEAFF
TRBV29-1	TRBJ1-3	CSVVDASSGNTIYF
TRBV12-3/TRBV12-4	TRBJ1-2	CASSNIVTYGYTF
TRBV12-5	TRBJ1-5	CASGFFAGDINQPQHF
TRBV7-3	TRBJ2-1	CASSLGNSPPYNEQFF
TRBV19	TRBJ2-7	CASSIGAEQYF
TRBV11-3	TRBJ1-1	CASSLAYGRDTEAFF
TRBV12-3/TRBV12-4	TRBJ2-2	CASSPGLEHGGELFF
TRBV28	TRBJ2-7	CASSFSGEGYEQYF
TRBV20-1	TRBJ1-2	CSARRLLYGYTF
TRBV7-8	TRBJ2-1	CASSLAGGHGLNEQFF
TRBV24-1	TRBJ2-2	CATSGGVVGELFF
TRBV4-2	TRBJ2-7	CASSLGNTREQYF
TRBV15	TRBJ1-4	CATSTGTVNEKLFF
TRBV28	TRBJ2-2	CASTTGTGISLNTGELFF
TRBV4-1	TRBJ2-2	CASSPVFGSRTGELFF
TRBV27	TRBJ1-5	CASSLGQGTSQPQHF
TRBV7-9	TRBJ2-3	CASSPPSQDPPSTDTQYF
TRBV7-6	TRBJ1-2	CASSPRTGSTEDYGYTF
TRBV7-2	TRBJ2-1	CASSLLIRGNEQFF
TRBV12-3/TRBV12-4	TRBJ2-5	CASSDDSQETQYF
TRBV29-1	TRBJ2-3	CSVEGPLAGVPDTQYF
TRBV4-2	TRBJ2-3	CASSHKLAGGPTDTQYF
TRBV7-9	TRBJ1-5	CASSLGETLGNQPQHF
TRBV12-3/TRBV12-4	TRBJ2-7	CASSESYEQYF
TRBV4-3	TRBJ1-4	CASSQDRALNEKLFF
TRBV18	TRBJ2-7	CASSPSGGAYEQYF
TRBV2	TRBJ1-5	CASEERASNQPQHF
TRBV28	TRBJ1-2	CASSYRGLLDGYTF